This TCR beta chain was sequenced in a study of cytomegalovirus exposure and HLA in healthy donors. Looking at the study overall: A subsequent analysis stated that the roughly 130 validation repertoires were run on the same platform as the approximately 700 first-cohort repertoires. Study-level results: Cytomegalovirus status, reportedly, was diagnosed with high specificity and sensitivity by the classifier. Cytomegalovirus-associated TCR beta chains were listed, numbering roughly 150.

Comment on this clone: Its antigen remains unknown.

CDR1 SGHRS and CDR2 YFSETQ come from the germline V gene. V lost 6 bases to trimming and J lost 0 bases; unmatched junction nucleotides: 9. There are 18 residues in the CDR3. Measured with immunoSEQ multiplex PCR; TCRdb has only the in-frame clones, and not every one. The sample yields around 200,000 clones, about 81% seen once. Sequencing was performed on PBMCs. The chain links TRBV5-1 to TRBJ2-6; 10 bases match TRBD1. The receptor was isolated from a woman aged 25 to 39 in good health and CMV-seronegative. The CDR3, as DNA: TGCGCCAGCACGACCGGGACAGGGGATACCTCTGGGGCCAACGTCCTGACTTTC. Translating gives CASTTGTGDTSGANVLTF.